Below are 2 T cell receptor beta chains sequenced from a single sample in a study of T cell repertoires in cytomegalovirus infection. MiXCR, applied by TCRdb to the reads, yields one record per CDR3 protein. The profile shows 800,000 to 950,000 distinct CDR3 sequences, over 25% of them singletons. For these receptors, no antigen is known. Here the sequenced sample was cultured CD8+ T cells from PBMCs, taken from culture after CMV antigen stimulation. These receptors were collected from a human donor in good health (CMV status not recorded). Some clones in this sample may be carry-over from other donors' samples.

This chain connects TRBV6-1 to TRBJ2-1; D unresolved. V dropped 8 bases and J dropped 6 bases, with 11 bases sitting between them. This CDR3 has 12 residues. In germline, CDR1 is MNHNS, CDR2 SASEGT. The CDR3 here is CASLQRSNEQFF. CDR3 sequence (DNA): TGTGCCAGCTTACAGAGGAGCAATGAGCAGTTCTTC.

This clonotype was seen only a few times. CDR3 in DNA: TGTGCCAGCAGTTCAGGGATACTGGATGAGCAGTTCTTC. This encodes CASSSGILDEQFF. This chain joins TRBV27 and TRBJ2-1; TRBD1 is a possible D gene (5 bases). Germline-derived CDR1 and CDR2 are MNHEY and SMNVEV (reference sequence). The CDR3 loop spans 13 amino acids. Trimming took off 4 bases at V and 8 bases at J, with 12 bases between the two ends.